Sequencing of this T cell receptor (beta chain) was carried out in a study of PD-1 and CTLA-4 blockade in melanoma. V lost 0 bases to trimming and J lost 1 base, with 10 bases between them. Germline V gives CDR1 SGHNT, CDR2 YYREEE (reference sequence). This CDR3 region has 15 residues. Here immunoSEQ multiplex PCR was the method, and the copy in TCRdb shows in-frame clones only, minus some. The table has 34,000 or so clones, about 88% seen once; the top ten hold 5% to 8%. The chain uses TRBV5-4 and TRBJ1-1; D uncertain. Sequencing was performed on CD8+ T cells from peripheral blood, taken from a patient given anti-PD-1 treatment. This receptor was obtained from a human donor with melanoma. CDR3 in DNA: TGTGCCAGCAGCTTGGGTACAAGTCGGAACACTGAAGCTTTCTTT. Encoded protein: CASSLGTSRNTEAFF.